Listed below are T cell receptor beta chains from one sample, sequenced in a study of blood T cell repertoires in COVID-19. Repertoires were generated with immunoSEQ multiplex PCR, while TCRdb's copy carries only in-frame clones and drops some. The sample records 50,000 or so clones, 86% being singletons. The sample taken for sequencing was peripheral blood. Receptors originate from a woman older than 75 with acute or convalescent COVID-19. CDR3s include the opening cysteine and the closing phenylalanine or tryptophan. A D gene is named only where the DNA matches it firmly. Only some rows state a clone size, as once, few, many or a class for expanded clones.

D gene | clone size | J gene | V gene | CDR3 DNA | CDR3 protein
TRBD1 | NA | TRBJ1-5 | TRBV2 | TGTGCCAGCAGTCCGCCGACTTCGACAGGGAACCAGCCCCAGCATTTT | CASSPPTSTGNQPQHF
TRBD1 | few | TRBJ2-5 | TRBV2 | TGTGCCAGCAGTGCCCGGACAGGGGTTAAACAAGAGACCCAGTACTTC | CASSARTGVKQETQYF
TRBD1 | once | TRBJ2-1 | TRBV3-1/TRBV3-2 | TGTGCCAGCAGCGAGGGACAGGGTAAGTCGGATGAGCAGTTCTTC | CASSEGQGKSDEQFF
NA | NA | TRBJ1-5 | TRBV5-8 | TGTGCCAGCAGCCCGGCTCGGGGCGGGATGAGCAATCAGCCCCAGCATTTT | CASSPARGGMSNQPQHF
NA | NA | TRBJ2-4 | TRBV2 | TGTGCCAGCAGAGACAGGTCGGCGGCCAAAAACATTCAGTACTTC | CASRDRSAAKNIQYF
NA | NA | TRBJ2-3 | TRBV5-1 | TGCGCCAGCACAAGCGCGAGCACAGATACGCAGTATTTT | CASTSASTDTQYF
NA | few | TRBJ1-1 | TRBV27 | TGTGCCAGCAGGCGATCGAGGGCCTCTGAAGCTTTCTTT | CASRRSRASEAFF
TRBD1 | NA | TRBJ2-3 | TRBV19 | TGTGCCAGTAGTAATCCGGGAACAGGGGCCACGGATACGCAGTATTTT | CASSNPGTGATDTQYF
TRBD1 | once | TRBJ2-2 | TRBV5-1 | TGCGCCAGCAGCACGGGACAGGGGGCCGGGGAGCTGTTTTTT | CASSTGQGAGELFF
NA | NA | TRBJ1-2 | TRBV6-5 | TGTGCCAGCAGTTACTCATGGACGGACAGACCCTATGGCTACACCTTC | CASSYSWTDRPYGYTF
NA | NA | TRBJ2-1 | TRBV2 | TGTGCCAGCAGGCTCACCGGGGAAGAGCAGTTCTTC | CASRLTGEEQFF
TRBD1 | NA | TRBJ1-1 | TRBV27 | TGTGCCAGCAGTCCCAGACAGGGTTGGCTACTATGGACTGAAGCTTTCTTT | CASSPRQGWLLWTEAFF
NA | NA | TRBJ1-1 | TRBV6-5 | TGTGCCAGCAGTTACTCACGCTCGGGGGGACGAACTGAAGCTTTCTTT | CASSYSRSGGRTEAFF
TRBD1 | NA | TRBJ2-3 | TRBV6-5 | TGTGCCAGCACCATGACAGGGCCAGATACGCAGTATTTT | CASTMTGPDTQYF
TRBD1 | NA | TRBJ1-1 | TRBV18 | TGTGCCAGCTCACCCGGGACAGGGAACACTGAAGCTTTCTTT | CASSPGTGNTEAFF
TRBD1 | NA | TRBJ1-5 | TRBV19 | TGTGCCAGCAAACCTAACCCGGCCAGGGGGTCCCATCAGCCCCAGCATTTT | CASKPNPARGSHQPQHF
NA | NA | TRBJ2-1 | TRBV6-6 | TGTGCCAGCAGTCTCAAAAGGACAGCCGGCAATGAGCAGTTCTTC | CASSLKRTAGNEQFF
TRBD1 | NA | TRBJ1-1 | TRBV9 | TGTGCCAGCAGGCAGGACAGGGACACTGAAGCTTTCTTT | CASRQDRDTEAFF
TRBD2 | NA | TRBJ2-4 | TRBV5-6 | TGTGCCAGCAGCTTTAGCGGGTTGGACATTCAGTACTTC | CASSFSGLDIQYF
NA | NA | TRBJ1-5 | TRBV27 | TGTGCCAGCAGTTTATTGGGGCAGCCCCCAGGGCAGCCCCAGCATTTT | CASSLLGQPPGQPQHF
TRBD2 | NA | TRBJ2-1 | TRBV4-2 | TGTGCCAGCAGCCAAGATAAACTAGCGGGGGCGGAGCAGTTCTTC | CASSQDKLAGAEQFF
NA | NA | TRBJ2-1 | TRBV11-3 | TGTGCCAGCAGCCTCGACAATGAGCAGTTCTTC | CASSLDNEQFF
NA | NA | TRBJ1-2 | TRBV21-1 | TGTGCCAGCAGCACCTCGACAGGGTGGTGCTATGGCTACACCTTC | CASSTSTGWCYGYTF
NA | NA | TRBJ1-1 | TRBV18 | TGTGCCAGCTCACCAGAGTGGAGAGGGACTGAAGCTTTCTTT | CASSPEWRGTEAFF
NA | NA | TRBJ2-5 | TRBV15 | TGTGCCACCAGATCGAGGGAGACCCAGTACTTC | CATRSRETQYF
NA | NA | TRBJ1-2 | TRBV28 | TGTGCCAGCAGTTTATTGGCAGGGTCCAGTGGCTACACCTTC | CASSLLAGSSGYTF
NA | NA | TRBJ2-2 | TRBV5-1 | TGCGCCAGCAGCTTGGCAGGGATTAACACCGGGGAGCTGTTTTTT | CASSLAGINTGELFF
NA | NA | TRBJ2-3 | TRBV5-4 | TGTGCCAGCAGCTTGGGATTAGGGGGGGCAGATACGCAGTATTTT | CASSLGLGGADTQYF